The 15 T cell receptor beta chains given below trace back to one sample, sequenced in a study of T cells in localized non-small cell lung cancer. Sequencing used immunoSEQ multiplex PCR; TCRdb keeps in-frame clones, though not all of them. The sample yields 30,000 to 40,000 clones, about nine tenths seen once. The sequences come from peripheral blood mononuclear cells, collected before any cancer treatment. The receptors originated from a male donor at least 60 years old with stage II lung adenocarcinoma.

V gene TRBV11-2 combines with J gene TRBJ2-7; D gene unclear. This CDR3 has 14 residues. Germline V gene lookup returns CDR1 SGHAT and CDR2 FQNNGV. Trimming took 5 bases from V and 1 from J, leaving 12 bases between them. CDR3 loop: CASSPLRSSYEQYF. CDR3 DNA: TGTGCCAGCAGCCCCCTAAGAAGTTCCTACGAGCAGTACTTC.

The chain employs TRBV9 and TRBJ2-5, with 9 bases fitting TRBD1. Germline CDR1 SGDLS, CDR2 YYNGEE. Trimming at V came to 2 bases and at J to 4 bases, leaving 6 bases not matched to a gene. The CDR3 runs to 15 residues. The CDR3 protein is CASSVRTGDGETQYF. The CDR3 nucleotides read TGTGCCAGCAGCGTCCGGACAGGGGATGGAGAGACCCAGTACTTC.

The V call is TRBV5-1, the J call TRBJ2-2; TRBD1 agrees at 7 bases. Losses at the gene ends were 4 bases for V and 5 bases for J; bases not matched to a gene: 8. Germline CDR1 is SGHRS and CDR2 is YFSETQ. This CDR3 is 15 amino acids long. The CDR3 DNA is TGCGCCAGCAGCCCCTCGGCAGGGGGAACCGGGGAGCTGTTTTTT. This translates into CASSPSAGGTGELFF.

The chain employs TRBV11-3 and TRBJ1-1; D remains ambiguous. Trimming pared 3 bases from V and 6 bases from J, leaving 14 bases between. The germline V gene encodes CDR1 SGHNT and CDR2 YENEEA. This CDR3 is built from 14 residues. CDR3 region: CASSLGPRSSEAFF. CDR3 bases: TGTGCCAGCAGCTTGGGCCCCCGGTCATCTGAAGCTTTCTTT. Variable domain in full (rest from reference TRBV11-3 and TRBJ1-1): EAGVVQSPRYKIIEKKQPVAFWCNPISGHNTLYWYLQNLGQGPELLIRYENEEAVDDSQLPKDRFSAERLKGVDSTLKIQPAELGDSAVYLCASSLGPRSSEAFFGQGTRLTVV.

The rearrangement joins TRBV6-1 to TRBJ2-7; the D call may be TRBD1 or TRBD2 (6 bases each). With 4 bases removed from V and 4 bases from J, the gap between germline ends came to 20 bases. The CDR3 has 16 residues. The germline gives CDR1 MNHNS, CDR2 SASEGT. This chain's CDR3 is CASSGSPRGDLYEQYF. The CDR3 bases are TGTGCCAGCAGTGGGTCACCTAGGGGGGATTTGTACGAGCAGTACTTC.

V and J are TRBV2 and TRBJ1-2; D gene unclear. The germline V gene has CDR1 SNHLY and CDR2 FYNNEI. The V and J ends lost 6 bases and 4 bases respectively, with 15 bases between them. The CDR3 loop spans 14 amino acids. The CDR3: CASSRVINSYGYTF. The CDR3 DNA sequence: TGTGCCAGCAGCCGGGTCATAAATTCCTATGGCTACACCTTC.

The chain is built from TRBV9 and TRBJ2-2; D gene ambiguous. Germline lookup yields CDR1 SGDLS and CDR2 YYNGEE. This CDR3 has 16 residues. Between the trimmed V and J ends, which lost 0 bases and 2 bases, there was a span of 11 bases. The CDR3 nucleotides are TGTGCCAGCAGCGTAGCTACGGCAGCTAACACCGGGGAGCTGTTTTTT. The encoded protein is CASSVATAANTGELFF.

Here the CDR3 reads CSAAQPHEQFF. CDR3 nucleotides: TGCAGTGCTGCCCAGCCTCATGAGCAGTTCTTC. This chain connects TRBV20-1 to TRBJ2-1; D gene uncertain. The V gene lost 5 bases and the J gene lost 8 bases, with 10 bases spanning the gap. The germline V gene has CDR1 DFQATT and CDR2 SNEGSKA (reference sequence). There are 11 residues in the CDR3.

This clone appeared a few times. The gene calls are TRBV5-5 and TRBJ1-2; D is unresolved. V was cut by 3 bases and J by 2 bases, with 8 bases left in between. Germline lookup yields CDR1 SGHKS and CDR2 YYEKEE (reference sequence). This CDR3 spans 13 amino acids. CDR3 sequence reads: CASSSRVNYGYTF. The CDR3 nucleotides are TGTGCCAGCAGCTCAAGGGTAAACTATGGCTACACCTTC.

The V and J genes are TRBV4-3 and TRBJ2-3; D is unclear. The V gene's germline CDR1 is LGHNA and CDR2 YSLEER. V lost 3 bases and J lost 2, with 15 bases in between. CDR3 length: 16 residues. CDR3 bases: TGCGCCAGCAGCCAGAACACCGGGTCCCACACAGATACGCAGTATTTT. Protein: CASSQNTGSHTDTQYF.

The genes are TRBV4-3 and TRBJ1-4; tentatively, D is TRBD1 (6 bases). CDR3 length equals 15 residues. The V and J ends lost 4 bases and 7 bases respectively, with 16 bases between them. Germline V gene lookup returns CDR1 LGHNA and CDR2 YSLEER. CDR3 region: CASSPEGGAGEKLFF. The CDR3 nucleotides read TGCGCCAGCAGCCCCGAGGGGGGCGCGGGTGAAAAACTGTTTTTT.

This chain uses TRBV18 with TRBJ1-1; D is unclear. Germline V lookup: CDR1 KGHSH, CDR2 LQKENI. This CDR3 is 15 amino acids long. Trimming pared 2 bases from V and 4 bases from J, leaving 14 bases between. CDR3 loop: CASSPRPAPGTEAFF. Written as DNA, the CDR3 is TGTGCCAGCTCACCAAGGCCCGCCCCGGGCACTGAAGCTTTCTTT.

The CDR3 bases are TGCGCCAGCAGCTTGGAGGCCATCTCTGGGGCCAACGTCCTGACTTTC. It yields the protein CASSLEAISGANVLTF. The gene calls are TRBV5-1 and TRBJ2-6; the D is unclear. This CDR3 is 16 amino acids long. The V end lost 0 bases, the J end lost 0 bases, and 7 bases lay between the germline ends. Germline lookup yields CDR1 SGHRS and CDR2 YFSETQ. The full variable domain, with the rest looked up from reference TRBV5-1 and TRBJ2-6, is KAGVTQTPRYLIKTRGQQVTLSCSPISGHRSVSWYQQTPGQGLQFLFEYFSETQRNKGNFPGRFSGRQFSNSRSEMNVSTLELGDSALYLCASSLEAISGANVLTFGAGSRLTVL.

The V gene is TRBV19, the J gene TRBJ1-1, with D possibly matching TRBD1 (5 bases). CDR3 length: 15 amino acids. Germline V gene data show CDR1 as LNHDA and CDR2 as SQIVND (reference sequence). The V end was cut by 5 bases, the J end by 0 bases, with 13 bases between. This chain's CDR3 is CASSPRVIMNTEAFF. CDR3 bases: TGTGCCAGTAGTCCCAGGGTAATTATGAACACTGAAGCTTTCTTT. Full variable domain (outside the CDR3, taken from reference TRBV19 and TRBJ1-1): DGGITQSPKYLFRKEGQNVTLSCEQNLNHDAMYWYRQDPGQGLRLIYYSQIVNDFQKGDIAEGYSVSREKKESFPLTVTSAQKNPTAFYLCASSPRVIMNTEAFFGQGTRLTVV.

This clone was picked up one time. The V and J genes are TRBV29-1 and TRBJ1-4; D unclear. The CDR3 is 13 amino acids. Germline V gene sequence: CDR1 SQVTM, CDR2 ANQGSEA. Trimming pared 4 bases from V and 3 bases from J, leaving 9 bases between. Here the CDR3 reads CSVAASPNEKLFF. In nucleotides, the CDR3 is TGCAGCGTTGCCGCCAGTCCTAATGAAAAACTGTTTTTT.